The 24 T cell receptor beta chains listed next were all sequenced from one sample in a study of OX40 agonist ivuxolimab in advanced cancers. Sequencing used immunoSEQ multiplex PCR; TCRdb keeps in-frame clones, though not all of them. Altogether about 26,000 clones are present, about 88% being singletons, with the ten largest covering around 21%. The material was CD4+ or CD8+ T cells sorted from blood, obtained in a trial of the OX40 agonist ivuxolimab. The receptors originated from an adult with an advanced solid tumor such as melanoma, head and neck, liver or kidney cancer.

The DNA of the CDR3 is TGCAGCGCTTGGACGGGACTGCTCAATGAGCAGTTCTTC. Translation gives CSAWTGLLNEQFF. The chain couples TRBV29-1 to TRBJ2-1, with D perhaps matching TRBD2 (6 bases). V lost 7 bases to trimming and J lost 6 bases, with 16 bases between them. The CDR3 is 13 amino acids. Germline CDR1 and CDR2: SQVTM and ANQGSEA.

V is TRBV28 and J is TRBJ1-5; no clear D. The CDR3 runs 12 residues. Germline V gene sequence: CDR1 MDHEN, CDR2 SYDVKM. Trimming took off 7 bases at V and 4 bases at J, with 8 bases between the two ends. The CDR3 is CASNEGNQPQHF. The CDR3 nucleotides read TGTGCCAGCAATGAAGGGAATCAGCCCCAGCATTTT.

V gene TRBV7-9 combines with J gene TRBJ2-3; TRBD2 matches at 7 bases. Germline V gene sequence: CDR1 SEHNR, CDR2 FQNEAQ (reference sequence). The CDR3 totals 15 residues. V gave up 0 bases and J gave up 6 bases; unmatched junction bases: 6. The CDR3: CASSLAGGPEDTQYF. For the CDR3, the DNA is TGTGCCAGCAGCTTAGCGGGAGGGCCGGAGGATACGCAGTATTTT.

The table lists this clone with a few counts. The rearrangement joins TRBV6-6 to TRBJ2-7; tentative D call: TRBD2 (5 bases). The germline V gene has CDR1 MNHNY and CDR2 SVGAGI (reference sequence). The CDR3 is 11 amino acids. V was cut by 9 bases and J by 7 bases, with 13 bases left in between. The CDR3 loop reads CASRTSWEQYF. The DNA of the CDR3 is TGTGCCAGTCGGACTTCGTGGGAGCAGTACTTC.

The J gene is TRBJ2-7, the V gene TRBV6-1; 7 bases are a match to TRBD2. CDR1 is MNHNS, CDR2 SASEGT, per germline. V was clipped by 7 bases and J by 0 bases; unmatched bases: 6. The CDR3 spans 14 residues. CDR3 sequence: CASIGGRASYEQYF. In DNA, the CDR3 is TGTGCCAGCATCGGTGGGAGGGCCTCCTACGAGCAGTACTTC.

This chain links TRBV13 with TRBJ1-1, with a tentative D call TRBD1 (6 bases). V lost 1 base and J lost 1, with 16 bases in between. CDR3 length equals 17 residues. The V gene's germline CDR1 is PRHDT and CDR2 FYEKMQ (reference sequence). CDR3 residues: CASSLDGTDSPNTEAFF. CDR3 bases: TGTGCCAGCAGCTTAGATGGGACGGACAGCCCGAACACTGAAGCTTTCTTT.

The chain couples TRBV10-1 to TRBJ2-2, with 8 positions matching TRBD2. The V gene end was trimmed by 3 bases and the J gene end by 4 bases; junction bases not matched to a gene: 7. Germline CDR1 is WNHNN and CDR2 is SYGVQD (reference sequence). This CDR3 contains 16 residues. In DNA form, the CDR3 reads TGCGCCAGCAGTGAACAGCGGGAGTGGATCACCGGGGAGCTGTTTTTT. Translating it yields CASSEQREWITGELFF.

The rearrangement uses TRBV18 and TRBJ2-1, with D perhaps TRBD2 (6 bases). The CDR3 sequence is 15 residues long. Germline V gene data show CDR1 as KGHSH and CDR2 as LQKENI. The germline V and J ends were trimmed by 3 bases and 12 bases, with 21 bases remaining between them. CDR3 in DNA: TGTGCCAGCTCACCTCTAAGGGGACTCGACGATGTGCAGTTCTTC. Its translation: CASSPLRGLDDVQFF.

Of note for this clone: Germline and junction disagree at one end, which may indicate a read error. The chain uses TRBV5-3 and TRBJ2-3, with D possibly being TRBD1 (6 bases). TRBV5-3 is classed as an ORF, of uncertain function. The CDR3 runs 14 residues. The DNA of the CDR3 is TGTGCCAGCAGCTTGGAGGCAGGGGTCGATACGCAGTATTTT. It yields the protein CASSLEAGVDTQYF.

The chain has TRBV7-8 and TRBJ2-1, with 11 bases aligning to TRBD2. There are 15 residues in the CDR3. Looked up from germline, CDR1 is SGHVS and CDR2 is FQNEAQ. V lost 5 bases to trimming and J lost 4 bases; unmatched junction nucleotides: 4. The DNA of the CDR3 is TGTGCCAGCAGCACCGGGACTAGCGGATACAATGAGCAGTTCTTC. Its translation: CASSTGTSGYNEQFF.

The chain's CDR3 is CASSVEAGGNNEQFF. CDR3 DNA: TGTGCCAGCAGTGTGGAAGCGGGGGGCAACAATGAGCAGTTCTTC. V gene TRBV6-1 combines with J gene TRBJ2-1; 9 bases align to TRBD2. Germline trimming cut 4 bases from V and 5 bases from J; bases unmatched to any gene: 6. Per germline, CDR1 MNHNS and CDR2 SASEGT. CDR3 length: 15 residues.

The V and J genes are TRBV4-3 and TRBJ2-1, with 13 bases lining up with TRBD2. Germline loops: CDR1 LGHNA, CDR2 YSLEER. Trimming cost V 0 bases and J 2 bases; bases outside gene matches: 13. This CDR3 region has 21 residues. CDR3 in amino acids: CASSQDRGLAGVPGPYNEQFF. CDR3 nucleotides: TGCGCCAGCAGCCAAGATCGAGGACTAGCGGGGGTCCCGGGCCCCTACAATGAGCAGTTCTTC.

Written as DNA, the CDR3 is TGTGCCAGCAGCTTAGGGACAATCTACGAGCAGTACTTC. Encoded protein: CASSLGTIYEQYF. This chain joins TRBV7-9 and TRBJ2-7; D is possibly TRBD1 (5 bases). Between the trimmed V and J ends, which lost 1 base and 3 bases, there was a span of 7 bases. Germline V gene lookup returns CDR1 SEHNR and CDR2 FQNEAQ (reference sequence). The CDR3 contains 13 residues.

In nucleotides, the CDR3 is TGTGCCAGCAGCTCCGGACTAGCGGGAGTGGGCGGGGAGCTGTTTTTT. Protein: CASSSGLAGVGGELFF. V and J are TRBV7-7 and TRBJ2-2, with 13 bases fitting TRBD2. V was clipped by 4 bases and J by 7 bases; unmatched bases: 6. Germline V gene data show CDR1 as SSHAT and CDR2 as FNYEAQ (reference sequence). The CDR3 covers 16 residues.

This clone was found a few times. The DNA of the CDR3 is TGTGCCAGTAGTGCCGCCGGCTACGAGCAGTACTTC. It codes for CASSAAGYEQYF. The chain joins TRBV19 to TRBJ2-7, with no clear D. There are 12 residues in the CDR3. V lost 5 bases and J 3 bases, leaving 8 bases between the germline ends. CDR1 LNHDA and CDR2 SQIVND come from the germline V gene (reference sequence).

The gene calls are TRBV6-5 and TRBJ1-2, with no clear D. The CDR3 covers 15 residues. CDR1 and CDR2 (germline): MNHEY, SVGAGI. V was pared by 0 bases and J by 3 bases, with 11 bases between. In DNA form, the CDR3 reads TGTGCCAGCAGTTACTCGGGTGGGGATCACTATGGCTACACCTTC. Translation: CASSYSGGDHYGYTF.

The chain uses TRBV11-3 and TRBJ2-5; D unclear. Germline CDR1 reads SGHNT; CDR2 reads YENEEA. Trimming removed 5 bases from V and 2 bases from J, with 6 bases in between. The CDR3 runs 12 residues. Here the CDR3 DNA reads TGTGCCAGCAGCCCAAATCAAGAGACCCAGTACTTC. As protein: CASSPNQETQYF. Full variable domain (remainder filled in from reference TRBV11-3 and TRBJ2-5): EAGVVQSPRYKIIEKKQPVAFWCNPISGHNTLYWYLQNLGQGPELLIRYENEEAVDDSQLPKDRFSAERLKGVDSTLKIQPAELGDSAVYLCASSPNQETQYFGPGTRLLVL.

This chain uses TRBV12-2 with TRBJ2-7; TRBD1, the table's D call, was not compared with the DNA. TRBV12-2 is termed a pseudogene. This CDR3 is built from 16 residues. Written as DNA, the CDR3 is TGTGCCAGCAGTTACAAGGGGTACGCATTCTCCTACGAGCAGTACTTC. Its protein is CASSYKGYAFSYEQYF.

This chain links TRBV27 with TRBJ2-5; 11 bases line up with TRBD2. The CDR3 is made up of 16 amino acids. The J segment lost 1 base and the V segment lost 8 bases, leaving 9 bases of the junction unmatched. The germline CDR1 and CDR2 sequences are MNHEY and SMNVEV (reference sequence). CDR3 coding DNA: TGTGCCAGCCGACCTTTAGCGGGAGGGATCCAAGAGACCCAGTACTTC. It encodes CASRPLAGGIQETQYF.

This sequence joins TRBV19 and TRBJ2-1; D gene uncertain. V was clipped by 1 base and J by 6 bases, with 7 bases between them. The germline gives CDR1 LNHDA, CDR2 SQIVND (reference sequence). CDR3 size: 13 residues. The CDR3 sequence: CASSIAASNEQFF. The CDR3 DNA sequence: TGTGCCAGTAGTATAGCGGCCAGCAATGAGCAGTTCTTC.

The chain has TRBV7-9 and TRBJ1-1, with unresolved D. The CDR3 loop spans 13 amino acids. V lost 4 bases to trimming and J lost 3 bases, with 9 bases between them. Looked up from germline, CDR1 is SEHNR and CDR2 is FQNEAQ (reference sequence). CDR3 loop: CASSSGPYTEAFF. DNA of the CDR3: TGTGCCAGCAGCTCGGGCCCTTACACTGAAGCTTTCTTT.

The rearrangement links TRBV28 to TRBJ2-4; tentative D call: TRBD2 (7 bases). The CDR3 extends over 17 amino acids. Trimming removed 3 bases from V and 8 bases from J, with 23 bases in between. Germline-derived CDR1 and CDR2 are MDHEN and SYDVKM. The CDR3 DNA reads as TGTGCCAGCAGTTTCGGACTAGGAGGCCCAGAGGGGGACATTCAGTACTTC. This gives the protein CASSFGLGGPEGDIQYF.

The gene calls are TRBV9 and TRBJ2-7, with TRBD2 identical over 7 bases. V lost 3 bases and J lost 1; bases outside the gene matches: 10. The CDR3 is made up of 16 amino acids. Germline CDR1 is SGDLS and CDR2 is YYNGEE. The CDR3 loop is CASSAASSGGSYEQYF. The CDR3 DNA is TGTGCCAGCAGCGCCGCCTCTAGCGGCGGTTCCTACGAGCAGTACTTC.

This chain links TRBV6-5 with TRBJ2-7, with no clear D. The germline V and J ends were trimmed by 6 bases and 5 bases, with 8 bases remaining between them. CDR1 is MNHEY and CDR2 is SVGAGI in the germline V gene. CDR3 size: 11 residues. CDR3: CASRYWDEQYF. For the CDR3, the DNA is TGTGCCAGCAGGTATTGGGACGAGCAGTACTTC.